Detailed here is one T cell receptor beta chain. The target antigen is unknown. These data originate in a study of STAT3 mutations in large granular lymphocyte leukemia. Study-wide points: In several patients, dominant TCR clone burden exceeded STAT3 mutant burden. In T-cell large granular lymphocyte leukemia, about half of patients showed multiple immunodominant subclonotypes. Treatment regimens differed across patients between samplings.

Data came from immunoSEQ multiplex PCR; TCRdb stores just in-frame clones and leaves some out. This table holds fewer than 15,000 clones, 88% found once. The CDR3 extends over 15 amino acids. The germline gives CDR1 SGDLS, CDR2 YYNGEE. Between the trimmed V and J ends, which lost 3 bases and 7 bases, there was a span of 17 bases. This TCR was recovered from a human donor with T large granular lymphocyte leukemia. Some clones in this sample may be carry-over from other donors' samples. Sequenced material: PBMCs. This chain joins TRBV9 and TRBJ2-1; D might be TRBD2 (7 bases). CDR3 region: CASSAGRRGENEQFF. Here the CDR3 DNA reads TGTGCCAGCAGCGCCGGGAGGAGGGGGGAAAATGAGCAGTTCTTC.